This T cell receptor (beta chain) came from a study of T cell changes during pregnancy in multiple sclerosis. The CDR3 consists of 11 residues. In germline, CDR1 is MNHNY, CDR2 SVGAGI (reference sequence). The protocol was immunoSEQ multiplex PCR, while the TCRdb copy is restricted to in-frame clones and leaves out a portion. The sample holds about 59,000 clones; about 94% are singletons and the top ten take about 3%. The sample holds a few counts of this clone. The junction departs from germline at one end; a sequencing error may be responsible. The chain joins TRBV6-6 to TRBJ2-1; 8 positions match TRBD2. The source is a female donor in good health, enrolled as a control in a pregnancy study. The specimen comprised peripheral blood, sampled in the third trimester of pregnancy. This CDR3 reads CASSLGRGALF. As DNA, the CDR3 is TGTGCCAGCTCCCTTGGGCGGGGGGCACTCTTC.